The 19 T cell receptor beta chains below come from one sample, sequenced in a study of blood T cell repertoires in COVID-19. TCRdb's table, derived via immunoSEQ multiplex PCR, lists solely in-frame clones and lacks some. The profile shows roughly 250,000 clones, roughly four fifths of them singletons. Sequencing was carried out using peripheral blood. The receptor set was obtained from a woman in her 70s with acute or convalescent COVID-19.

The CDR3 reads CASSPTVGGAGANVLTF. In nucleotides, the CDR3 is TGTGCCAGCAGCCCGACCGTCGGGGGGGCTGGGGCCAACGTCCTGACTTTC. The genes are TRBV5-6 and TRBJ2-6; 8 nucleotides align to TRBD2. In germline, CDR1 is SGHDT, CDR2 YYEEEE. The CDR3 totals 17 residues. V lost 4 bases, J lost 2 bases, and 8 bases stayed unmatched.

The genes are TRBV29-1 and TRBJ2-7; 7 bases align to TRBD1. V trimming: 6 bases; J trimming: 4 bases; junction bases outside the gene matches: 6. Germline lookup yields CDR1 SQVTM and CDR2 ANQGSEA. This CDR3 contains 12 residues. CDR3 sequence reads: CSVAGGQYEQYF. Written as DNA, the CDR3 is TGCAGCGTCGCAGGGGGACAGTACGAGCAGTACTTC.

The chain is built from TRBV10-3 and TRBJ1-2; 11 positions match TRBD1. The ends lost 10 bases at V and 2 bases at J; junction bases unmatched: 3. The CDR3 runs 13 residues. CDR1 and CDR2 (germline): ENHRY, SYGVKD. The CDR3 region is CANGQGANYGYTF. CDR3 nucleotide sequence: TGTGCCAACGGACAGGGGGCAAACTATGGCTACACCTTC.

This clone was observed a handful of times. The rearrangement joins TRBV6-5 to TRBJ1-6; D gene uncertain. In germline, CDR1 is MNHEY, CDR2 SVGAGI. Deletions cut 7 bases from V and 7 bases from J, with 11 bases between. The CDR3 has 13 residues. The CDR3 DNA reads TGTGCCAGCATGGAGGGTACGAATTCACCCCTCCACTTT. It yields the protein CASMEGTNSPLHF.

This chain links TRBV30 with TRBJ1-2, with D unclear. The CDR3 covers 12 residues. V lost 1 base to trimming and J lost 5 bases, with 8 bases between them. The V gene's germline CDR1 is GTSNPN and CDR2 SVGIG (reference sequence). In nucleotides, the CDR3 is TGTGCCTGGAGTGCCCTGGAGTATGGCTACACCTTC. It is translated as CAWSALEYGYTF.

The chain combines TRBV5-4 with TRBJ2-1; TRBD2 aligns across 10 bases. This CDR3 has 15 residues. Germline CDR1 SGHNT, CDR2 YYREEE (reference sequence). J gave up 9 bases and V 1 base, and 7 bases lay outside the gene matches. CDR3 coding DNA: TGTGCCAGCAGCTTGATCCTAGCGGGGGCCCTTGAGCAGTTCTTC. Amino acids: CASSLILAGALEQFF.

The chain employs TRBV12-3 or TRBV12-4 and TRBJ2-7; no clear D gene. V was pared by 3 bases and J by 2 bases, with 8 bases between. This CDR3 is 13 amino acids long. CDR3 amino acids: CASSFGNTYEQYF. The DNA of the CDR3 is TGTGCCAGCAGTTTTGGCAATACCTACGAGCAGTACTTC.

The V and J genes are TRBV5-1 and TRBJ1-1, with D uncertain. Between the trimmed V and J ends, which lost 2 bases and 8 bases, there was a span of 13 bases. Germline CDR1 and CDR2: SGHRS and YFSETQ. The CDR3 contains 13 residues. CDR3 bases: TGCGCCAGCAGCTTCGTCCCTACAGCAGAAGCTTTCTTT. Translated: CASSFVPTAEAFF.

The chain employs TRBV2 and TRBJ2-3; TRBD1 is a possible D gene (5 bases). This CDR3 contains 14 residues. Germline V gene lookup returns CDR1 SNHLY and CDR2 FYNNEI. V shed 4 bases and J shed 1 base, with 9 bases lying between them. The CDR3 here is CASSVNRRTDTQYF. In DNA, the CDR3 is TGTGCCAGCAGTGTTAACAGGCGCACAGATACGCAGTATTTT. Full variable domain (remainder filled in from reference TRBV2 and TRBJ2-3): EPEVTQTPSHQVTQMGQEVILRCVPISNHLYFYWYRQILGQKVEFLVSFYNNEISEKSEIFDDQFSVERPDGSNFTLKIRSTKLEDSAMYFCASSVNRRTDTQYFGPGTRLTVL.

The chain recombines TRBV5-4 with TRBJ2-5, with unresolved D. CDR3 size: 13 residues. V shed 1 base and J shed 5 bases, with 9 bases lying between them. The V gene's germline CDR1 is SGHNT and CDR2 YYREEE (reference sequence). CDR3 loop: CASSLRVGETQYF. The CDR3 nucleotides are TGTGCCAGCAGCTTGCGGGTTGGGGAGACCCAGTACTTC.

The rearrangement joins TRBV4-1 to TRBJ1-1; 8 nucleotides line up with TRBD1. The CDR3 consists of 14 residues. The ends lost 5 bases at V and 3 bases at J; junction bases unmatched: 5. Germline values: CDR1 MGHRA, CDR2 YSYEKL. The CDR3 bases are TGCGCCAGCAGCGGACAGGGCTTGGACACTGAAGCTTTCTTT. It is translated as CASSGQGLDTEAFF.

The chain couples TRBV7-8 to TRBJ2-7; D unclear. CDR3 length: 12 amino acids. The V end lost 5 bases, the J end lost 3 bases, and 8 bases lay between the germline ends. The V gene's germline CDR1 is SGHVS and CDR2 FQNEAQ. This CDR3 is CASSLDIYEQYF. The CDR3, as DNA: TGTGCCAGCAGCCTCGACATCTACGAGCAGTACTTC.

The rearrangement uses TRBV19 and TRBJ1-4; 7 bases match TRBD1. V gave up 4 bases and J gave up 0 bases; unmatched junction bases: 2. The germline CDR1 and CDR2 sequences are LNHDA and SQIVND (reference sequence). The length of the CDR3 is 15 residues. CDR3 loop: CASSKGTATNEKLFF. DNA for the CDR3: TGTGCCAGTAGTAAAGGGACAGCAACTAATGAAAAACTGTTTTTT. Variable domain in full (rest from reference TRBV19 and TRBJ1-4): DGGITQSPKYLFRKEGQNVTLSCEQNLNHDAMYWYRQDPGQGLRLIYYSQIVNDFQKGDIAEGYSVSREKKESFPLTVTSAQKNPTAFYLCASSKGTATNEKLFFGSGTQLSVL.

This rearrangement joins TRBV6-5 to TRBJ1-2; 7 positions match TRBD1. Looked up from germline, CDR1 is MNHEY and CDR2 is SVGAGI. The CDR3 runs to 15 residues. The V gene end was trimmed by 8 bases and the J gene end by 2 bases; junction bases not matched to a gene: 11. CDR3 nucleotide sequence: TGTGCCAGCCTCTATTCGACAGGGACGAACTATGGCTACACCTTC. This translates into CASLYSTGTNYGYTF.

The chain links TRBV27 to TRBJ2-7; 9 bases are shared with TRBD1. J was trimmed by 2 bases and V by 0 bases; bases with no gene match: 2. This CDR3 region has 15 residues. CDR1 MNHEY and CDR2 SMNVEV come from the germline V gene (reference sequence). In nucleotides, the CDR3 is TGTGCCAGCAGTTTATCCGGGACAGGGACCTACGAGCAGTACTTC. Its translation: CASSLSGTGTYEQYF.

As regards this clone: Additional DNA sequences in this sample encode the identical CDR3. The rearrangement uses TRBV2 and TRBJ1-2, with 7 bases identical to TRBD1. J gave up 7 bases and V 6 bases, and 8 bases lay outside the gene matches. Germline CDR1 reads SNHLY; CDR2 reads FYNNEI. CDR3 length equals 13 residues. CDR3 DNA sequence: TGTGCCAGCAGCGCAGACAGGGTGGGTGGCTACACCTTC. Protein: CASSADRVGGYTF.

There are a few counts of this clone. The chain has TRBV7-2 and TRBJ1-1; D may be TRBD1 (6 bases). Trimming took off 5 bases at V and 1 base at J, with 17 bases between the two ends. The CDR3 covers 16 residues. Germline V gene lookup returns CDR1 SGHTA and CDR2 FQGNSA. This chain's CDR3 is CASSPQSGTQNTEAFF. The CDR3 nucleotides are TGTGCCAGCAGCCCGCAATCCGGGACACAGAACACTGAAGCTTTCTTT.

The chain uses TRBV29-1 and TRBJ2-7, with a possible D match to TRBD1 (5 bases). V was trimmed by 3 bases and J by 2 bases, leaving 11 bases between them. Germline lookup yields CDR1 SQVTM and CDR2 ANQGSEA. The CDR3 contains 13 residues. The CDR3 DNA follows: TGCAGCGTTGACGGGTCAGGGACCTACGAGCAGTACTTC. This sequence encodes CSVDGSGTYEQYF.

The chain links TRBV6-5 to TRBJ1-1; D is undetermined. The CDR3 is made up of 13 amino acids. Germline V gene sequence: CDR1 MNHEY, CDR2 SVGAGI. Trimming shortened V by 6 bases and J by 0 bases, and 8 bases separated the two germline ends. The CDR3 region has the DNA TGTGCCAGCAGGCATCGGTTGAACACTGAAGCTTTCTTT. Translating gives CASRHRLNTEAFF.